This T cell receptor (beta chain) was sequenced for a study of T cell clones after liver transplantation. Study overall: Liver transplant recipients had immunosuppression withdrawal attempted within 2 years. HCV positivity affected three of eight recipients; the rest lacked autoimmune or viral indications.

CDR3 length: 13 residues. Trimming removed 0 bases at V and 10 bases at J, with 10 bases between. Assay: immunoSEQ multiplex PCR; the TCRdb copy retains only in-frame clones and omits some. The table has about 99,000 clones, around four fifths seen once. The source material was CD4+ T cells from blood, sampled before liver transplant. This clonotype was sampled from a human donor who received a liver transplant. The chain joins TRBV5-7 to TRBJ1-4; a possible D gene is TRBD1 (5 bases). TRBV5-7 is labeled an ORF, and its function is uncertain. The CDR3, as DNA: TGTGCCAGCAGCTTGGGGCAGGGACGAAAACTGTTTTTT. It translates to CASSLGQGRKLFF.